This T cell receptor (beta chain) was observed in a study of T cell clonotyping in hematopoietic cell transplantation. Findings and limits, study-wide: Few recipient clonotypes overlapped donors; over 95% were de novo at given depth.

TCRdb keeps only in-frame clones here, not all; method: immunoSEQ multiplex PCR. The sample lists more than 70,000 clones, 90% to 97% occurring once. Details on this clone: The antigen is unknown.

This CDR3 comprises 14 residues. The germline V and J ends were trimmed by 4 bases and 3 bases, with 15 bases remaining between them. Germline V gives CDR1 SQVTM, CDR2 ANQGSEA. Time point noted: recipient sample about 28 days before transplant, after cytoreduction. The genes are TRBV29-1 and TRBJ1-2; tentative D call: TRBD1 (5 bases). This TCR was recovered from a woman between 45 and 60 years old with acute myeloid leukemia. Some clones in this sample may be carry-over from other donors' samples. This specimen consisted of peripheral blood mononuclear cells, obtained before stem cell transplant. CDR3 loop: CSVVLGGSDYGYTF. CDR3 in DNA: TGCAGCGTTGTCCTTGGGGGATCGGACTATGGCTACACCTTC.